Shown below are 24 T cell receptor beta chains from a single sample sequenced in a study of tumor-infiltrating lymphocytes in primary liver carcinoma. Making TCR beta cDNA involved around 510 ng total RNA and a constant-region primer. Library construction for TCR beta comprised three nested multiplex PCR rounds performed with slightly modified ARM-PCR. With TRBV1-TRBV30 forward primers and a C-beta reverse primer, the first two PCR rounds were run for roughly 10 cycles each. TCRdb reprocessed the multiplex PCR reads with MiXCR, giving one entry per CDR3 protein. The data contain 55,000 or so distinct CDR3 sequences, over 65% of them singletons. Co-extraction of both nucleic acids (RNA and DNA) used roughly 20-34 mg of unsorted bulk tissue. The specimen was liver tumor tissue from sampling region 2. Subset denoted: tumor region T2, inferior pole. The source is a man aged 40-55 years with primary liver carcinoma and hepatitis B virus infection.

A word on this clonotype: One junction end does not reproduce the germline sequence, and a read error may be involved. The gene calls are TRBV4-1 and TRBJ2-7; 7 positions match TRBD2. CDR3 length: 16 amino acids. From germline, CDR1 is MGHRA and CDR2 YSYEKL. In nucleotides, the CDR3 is TGCGCCAGTAGCCGATCCCTAGCGGAGTCACTTTACGAGCAGTACTTC. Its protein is CASSRSLAESLYEQYF.

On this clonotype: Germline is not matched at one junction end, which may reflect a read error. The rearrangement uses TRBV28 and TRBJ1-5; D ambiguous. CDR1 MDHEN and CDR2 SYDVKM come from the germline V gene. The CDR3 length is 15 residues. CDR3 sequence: CASSTGSWGNRPQHF. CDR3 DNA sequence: TGTGCCAGCAGCACCGGCAGTTGGGGAAATCGGCCCCAGCATTTT.

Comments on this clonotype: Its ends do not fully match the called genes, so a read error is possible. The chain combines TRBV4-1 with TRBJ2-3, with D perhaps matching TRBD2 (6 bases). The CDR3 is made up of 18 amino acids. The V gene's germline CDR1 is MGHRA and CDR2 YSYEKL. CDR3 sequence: CASSQTIALTGVSDTRYF. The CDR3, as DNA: TGCGCCAGCAGCCAGACCATTGCCCTAACGGGAGTCAGCGATACGCGGTATTTT.

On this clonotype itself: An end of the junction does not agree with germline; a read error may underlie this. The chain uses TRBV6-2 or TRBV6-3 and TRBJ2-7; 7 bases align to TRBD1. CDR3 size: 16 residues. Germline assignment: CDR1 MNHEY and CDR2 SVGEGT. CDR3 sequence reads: CAGSYSTQGNRYKQYF. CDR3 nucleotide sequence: TGTGCCGGCAGTTACTCGACACAGGGGAATCGCTACAAGCAGTACTTC.

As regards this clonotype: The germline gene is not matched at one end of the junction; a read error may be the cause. The CDR3 loop reads CASTPNRALSSYERYF. As DNA, the CDR3 is TGTGCCAGCACTCCTAACCGAGCCCTAAGCTCCTACGAGCGGTACTTC. V gene TRBV6-1 combines with J gene TRBJ2-7; D is ambiguous. In germline, CDR1 is MNHNS, CDR2 SASEGT. The CDR3 contains 16 residues.

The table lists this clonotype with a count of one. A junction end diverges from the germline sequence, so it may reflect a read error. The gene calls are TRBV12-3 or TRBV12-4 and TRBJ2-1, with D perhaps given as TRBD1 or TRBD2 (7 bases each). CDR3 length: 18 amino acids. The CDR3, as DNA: TGTGTCAGCAGTTGGGACAGCTGGGGGACTAACGGGACGGATGAGCAGTTCTTC. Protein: CVSSWDSWGTNGTDEQFF.

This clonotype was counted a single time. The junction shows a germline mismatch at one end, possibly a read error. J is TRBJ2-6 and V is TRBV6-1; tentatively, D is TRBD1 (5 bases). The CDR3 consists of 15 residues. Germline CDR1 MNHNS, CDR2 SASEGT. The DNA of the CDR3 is TGTGCCAGCAGTGAATTCCCCCAAGGGGCCAACTTCCTGACTTTC. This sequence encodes CASSEFPQGANFLTF.

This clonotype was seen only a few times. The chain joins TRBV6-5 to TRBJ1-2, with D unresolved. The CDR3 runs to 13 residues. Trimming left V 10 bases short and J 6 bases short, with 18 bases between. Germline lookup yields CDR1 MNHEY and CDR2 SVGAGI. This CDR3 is CAISPPGSHGYTF. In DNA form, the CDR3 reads TGTGCCATCAGCCCACCTGGGAGCCATGGCTACACCTTC.

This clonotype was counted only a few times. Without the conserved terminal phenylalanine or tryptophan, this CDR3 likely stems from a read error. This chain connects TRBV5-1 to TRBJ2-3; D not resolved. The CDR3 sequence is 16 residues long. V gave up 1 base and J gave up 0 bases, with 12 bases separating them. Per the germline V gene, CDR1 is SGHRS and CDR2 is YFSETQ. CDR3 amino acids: CASSLNGRTSTDTQYC. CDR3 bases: TGCGCCAGCAGCTTGAACGGCCGCACTAGCACAGATACGCAGTATTGT.

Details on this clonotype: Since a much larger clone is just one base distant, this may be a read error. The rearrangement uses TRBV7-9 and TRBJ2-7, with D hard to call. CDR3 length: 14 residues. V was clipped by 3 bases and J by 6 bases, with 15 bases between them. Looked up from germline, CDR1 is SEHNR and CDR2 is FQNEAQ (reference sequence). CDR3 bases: TGTGCCAGCAGCTTCTCGCACAGATACTGCGAGCAGTACTTC. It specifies CASSFSHRYCEQYF.

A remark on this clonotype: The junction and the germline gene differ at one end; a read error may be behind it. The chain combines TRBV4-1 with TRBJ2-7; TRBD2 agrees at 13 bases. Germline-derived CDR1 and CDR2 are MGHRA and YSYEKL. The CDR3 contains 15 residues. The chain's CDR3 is CASMPGTSGAYEQYF. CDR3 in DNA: TGTGCCAGCATGCCGGGGACTAGCGGGGCCTACGAGCAGTACTTC.

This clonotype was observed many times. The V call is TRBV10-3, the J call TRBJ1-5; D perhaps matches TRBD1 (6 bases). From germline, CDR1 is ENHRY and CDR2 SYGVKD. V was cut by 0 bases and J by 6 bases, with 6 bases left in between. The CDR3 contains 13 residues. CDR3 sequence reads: CAISESTGQPQHF. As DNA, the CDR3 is TGTGCCATCAGTGAGTCGACAGGTCAGCCCCAGCATTTT.

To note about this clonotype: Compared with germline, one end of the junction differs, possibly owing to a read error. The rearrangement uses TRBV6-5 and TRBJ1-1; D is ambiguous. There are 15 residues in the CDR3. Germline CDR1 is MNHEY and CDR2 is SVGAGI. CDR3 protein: CASCYSTGARTEAFF. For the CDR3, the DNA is TGTGCCAGCTGTTACTCGACGGGAGCACGGACCGAAGCTTTCTTT.

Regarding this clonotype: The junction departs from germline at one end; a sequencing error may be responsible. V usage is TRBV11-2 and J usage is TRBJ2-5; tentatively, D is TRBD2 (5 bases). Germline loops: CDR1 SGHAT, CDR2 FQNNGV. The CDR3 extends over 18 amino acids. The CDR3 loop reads CASSLVRLALGEKETQYF. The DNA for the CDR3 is TGTGCTAGCAGCTTAGTGAGGCTAGCCCTGGGAGAAAAAGAGACCCAGTACTTC.

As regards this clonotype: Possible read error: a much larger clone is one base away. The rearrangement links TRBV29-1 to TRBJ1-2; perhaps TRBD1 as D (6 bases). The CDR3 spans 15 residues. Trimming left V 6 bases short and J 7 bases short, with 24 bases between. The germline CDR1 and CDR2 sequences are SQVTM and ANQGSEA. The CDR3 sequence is CSVAPRLLGAFGYTF. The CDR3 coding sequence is TGCAGCGTGGCCCCCCGCCTACTGGGGGCTTTTGGCTACACCTTC.

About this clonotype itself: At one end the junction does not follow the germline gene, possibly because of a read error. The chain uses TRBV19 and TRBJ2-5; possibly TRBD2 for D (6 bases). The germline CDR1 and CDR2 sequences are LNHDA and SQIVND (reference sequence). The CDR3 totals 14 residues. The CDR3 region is CASNIAGGKRTQYF. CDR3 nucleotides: TGTGCCAGTAATATAGCCGGGGGAAAGCGGACCCAGTACTTC.

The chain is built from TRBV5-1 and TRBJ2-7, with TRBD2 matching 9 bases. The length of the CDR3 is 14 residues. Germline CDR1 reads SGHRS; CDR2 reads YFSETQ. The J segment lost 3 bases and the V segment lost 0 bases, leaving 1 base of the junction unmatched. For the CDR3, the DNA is TGCGCCAGCAGCTTGGGACTAGCGGTCTACGAGCAGTACTTC. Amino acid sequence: CASSLGLAVYEQYF.

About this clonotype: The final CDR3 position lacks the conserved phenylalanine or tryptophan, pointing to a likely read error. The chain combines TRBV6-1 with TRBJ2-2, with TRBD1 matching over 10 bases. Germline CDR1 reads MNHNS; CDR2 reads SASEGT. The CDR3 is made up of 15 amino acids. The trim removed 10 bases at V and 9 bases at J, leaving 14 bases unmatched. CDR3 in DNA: TGTGCCACCCGGACCGGGACAGGGGAAAGCCGGGAGCTGTTTTCT. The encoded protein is CATRTGTGESRELFS.

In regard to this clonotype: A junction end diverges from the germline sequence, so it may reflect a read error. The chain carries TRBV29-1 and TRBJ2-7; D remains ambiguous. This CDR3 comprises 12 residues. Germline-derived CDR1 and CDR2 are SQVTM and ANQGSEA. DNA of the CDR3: TGCGGCACTGAACAGCCGGCCTACGAGCAGTATTTC. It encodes CGTEQPAYEQYF.

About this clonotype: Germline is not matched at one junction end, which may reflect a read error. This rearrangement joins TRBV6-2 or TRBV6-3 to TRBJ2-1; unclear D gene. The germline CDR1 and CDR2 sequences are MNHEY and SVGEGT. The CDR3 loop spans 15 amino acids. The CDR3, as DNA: TGTGACAGCAGTTCAATCCCAAGCTCCTACAATGAGCAGTTCTTC. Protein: CDSSSIPSSYNEQFF.

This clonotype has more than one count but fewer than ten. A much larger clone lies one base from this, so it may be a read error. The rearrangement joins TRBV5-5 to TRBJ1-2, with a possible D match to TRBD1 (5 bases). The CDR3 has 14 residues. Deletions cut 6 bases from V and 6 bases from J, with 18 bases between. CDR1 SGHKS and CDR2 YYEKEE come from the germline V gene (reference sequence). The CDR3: CASTLLGDGNGYTF. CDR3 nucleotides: TGTGCCAGCACCCTTTTAGGGGACGGAAATGGCTACACCTTC.

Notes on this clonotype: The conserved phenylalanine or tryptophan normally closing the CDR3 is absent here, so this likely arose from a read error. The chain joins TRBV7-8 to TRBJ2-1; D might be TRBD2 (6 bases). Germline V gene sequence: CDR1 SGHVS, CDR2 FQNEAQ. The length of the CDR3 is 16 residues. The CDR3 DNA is TGTCCCAGCAGCCAACGACCAGCGGGCGATAACAGTGAGCAGTTCTTA. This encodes CPSSQRPAGDNSEQFL.

The CDR3 region is CASSQSEGANTEAFF. As DNA, the CDR3 is TGCGCCAGCAGCCAGTCTGAGGGGGCGAACACTGAAGCTTTCTTT. The chain recombines TRBV4-1 with TRBJ1-1; 7 bases match TRBD1. The CDR3 contains 15 residues. V dropped 3 bases and J dropped 1; count of bases not matched to a gene: 5. CDR1 is MGHRA and CDR2 is YSYEKL in the germline V gene.

The CDR3 DNA follows: TGCAGCGTTAGACTAGCGGGAGGGTCCTACAATGAGCAGTTCTTC. Translating it yields CSVRLAGGSYNEQFF. The chain employs TRBV29-1 and TRBJ2-1; the match to TRBD2 covers 14 bases. There are 15 residues in the CDR3. After removal of 5 bases from V and 1 base from J, the junction contained 1 base not matched to a gene. CDR1 and CDR2 (germline): SQVTM, ANQGSEA.